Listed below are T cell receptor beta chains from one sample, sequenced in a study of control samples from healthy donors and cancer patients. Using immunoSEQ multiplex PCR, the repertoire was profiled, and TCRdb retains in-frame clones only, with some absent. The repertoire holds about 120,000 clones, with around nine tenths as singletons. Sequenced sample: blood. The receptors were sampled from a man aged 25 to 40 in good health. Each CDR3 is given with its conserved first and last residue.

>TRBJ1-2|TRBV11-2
CASSLQGYGYTF
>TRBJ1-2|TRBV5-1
CASSLYVQGLGSAYGYTF
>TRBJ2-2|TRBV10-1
CASTSGQGETGELFF
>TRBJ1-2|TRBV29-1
CSVRSPSQSTGYGYTF
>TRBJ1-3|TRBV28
CAGTRTGTGNTIYF
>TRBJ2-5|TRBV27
CASSFRTVNRQETQYF
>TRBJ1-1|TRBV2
CASSEPFLAVNTEAFF
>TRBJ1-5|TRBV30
CAWSRGESNQPQHF
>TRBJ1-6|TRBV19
CASSIGGDSPLHF
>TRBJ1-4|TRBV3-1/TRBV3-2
CASSQAKLIAPKLFF
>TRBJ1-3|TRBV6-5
CASSYSAAGNTIYF
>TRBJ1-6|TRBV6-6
CASSYSSRDSPLHF
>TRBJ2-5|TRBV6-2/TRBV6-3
CASSYSKVQETQYF
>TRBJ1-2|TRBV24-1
CATSDNGQAWGYTF
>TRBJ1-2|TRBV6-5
CASSQTGTYYGYTF
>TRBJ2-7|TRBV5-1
CASSPSLEEQYF
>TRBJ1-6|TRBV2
CASTYRENSPLHF
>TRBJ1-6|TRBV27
CASSFQGSYNSPLHF
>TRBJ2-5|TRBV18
CASSRGTQETQYF
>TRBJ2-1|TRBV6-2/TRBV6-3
CASSPGRGVWDEQFF
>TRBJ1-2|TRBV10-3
CAISESPPGIIYGYTF
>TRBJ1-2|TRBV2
CASAMTGQGYTF